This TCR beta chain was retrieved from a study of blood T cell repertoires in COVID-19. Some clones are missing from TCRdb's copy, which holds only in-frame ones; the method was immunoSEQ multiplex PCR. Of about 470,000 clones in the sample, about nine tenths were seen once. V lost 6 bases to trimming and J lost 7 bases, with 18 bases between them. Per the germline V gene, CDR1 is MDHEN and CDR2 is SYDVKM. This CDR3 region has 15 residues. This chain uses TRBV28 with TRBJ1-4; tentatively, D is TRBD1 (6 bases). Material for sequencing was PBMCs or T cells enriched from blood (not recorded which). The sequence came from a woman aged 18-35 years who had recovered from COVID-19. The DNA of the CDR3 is TGTGCCAGCAGCCAGTTTCCAGGGGTTGCTGAAAAACTGTTTTTT. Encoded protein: CASSQFPGVAEKLFF.